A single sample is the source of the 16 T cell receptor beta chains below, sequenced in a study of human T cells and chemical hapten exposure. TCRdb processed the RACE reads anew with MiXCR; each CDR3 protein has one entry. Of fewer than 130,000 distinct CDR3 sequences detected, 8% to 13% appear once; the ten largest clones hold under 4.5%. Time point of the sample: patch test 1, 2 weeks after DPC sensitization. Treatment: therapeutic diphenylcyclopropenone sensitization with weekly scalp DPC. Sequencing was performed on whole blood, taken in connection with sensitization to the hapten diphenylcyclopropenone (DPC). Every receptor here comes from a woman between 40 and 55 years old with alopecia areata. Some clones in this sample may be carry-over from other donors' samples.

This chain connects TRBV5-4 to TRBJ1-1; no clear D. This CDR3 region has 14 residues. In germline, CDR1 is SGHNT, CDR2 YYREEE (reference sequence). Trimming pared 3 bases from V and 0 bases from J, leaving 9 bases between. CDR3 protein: CASSWTDMNTEAFF. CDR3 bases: TGTGCCAGCAGCTGGACGGATATGAACACTGAAGCTTTCTTT.

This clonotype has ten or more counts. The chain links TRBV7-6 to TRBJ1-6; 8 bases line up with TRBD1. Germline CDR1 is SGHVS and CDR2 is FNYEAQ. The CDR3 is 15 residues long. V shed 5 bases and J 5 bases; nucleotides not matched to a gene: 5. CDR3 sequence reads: CASSPGTGDNSPLHF. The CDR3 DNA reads TGTGCCAGCAGCCCGGGGACAGGTGATAATTCACCCCTCCACTTT.

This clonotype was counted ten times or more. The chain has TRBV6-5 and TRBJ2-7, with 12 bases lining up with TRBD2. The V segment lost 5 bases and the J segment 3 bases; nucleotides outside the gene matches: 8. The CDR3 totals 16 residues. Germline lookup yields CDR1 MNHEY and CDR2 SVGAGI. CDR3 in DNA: TGTGCCAGCAGTCCGTCGACTAGCGGGGGTCTCTACGAGCAGTACTTC. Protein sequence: CASSPSTSGGLYEQYF.

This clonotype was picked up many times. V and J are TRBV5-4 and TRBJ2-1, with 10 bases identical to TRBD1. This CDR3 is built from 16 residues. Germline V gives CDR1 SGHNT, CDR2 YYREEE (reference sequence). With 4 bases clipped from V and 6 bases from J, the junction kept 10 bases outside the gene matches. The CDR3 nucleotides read TGTGCCAGCAGCGACTACGACAGGGGGCGAGGCAATGAGCAGTTCTTC. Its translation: CASSDYDRGRGNEQFF.

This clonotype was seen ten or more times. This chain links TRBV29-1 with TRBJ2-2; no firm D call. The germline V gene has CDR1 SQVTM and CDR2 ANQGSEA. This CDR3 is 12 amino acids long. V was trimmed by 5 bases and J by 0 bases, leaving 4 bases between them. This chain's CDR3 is CSVRSNTGELFF. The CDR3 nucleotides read TGCAGCGTTAGATCGAACACCGGGGAGCTGTTTTTT.

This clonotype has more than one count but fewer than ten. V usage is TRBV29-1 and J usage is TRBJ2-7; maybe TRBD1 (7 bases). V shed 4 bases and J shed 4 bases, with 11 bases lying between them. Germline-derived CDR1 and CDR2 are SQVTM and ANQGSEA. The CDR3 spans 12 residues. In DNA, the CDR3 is TGCAGCGTTGGCGGGACAGTTTACGAGCAGTACTTC. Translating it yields CSVGGTVYEQYF.

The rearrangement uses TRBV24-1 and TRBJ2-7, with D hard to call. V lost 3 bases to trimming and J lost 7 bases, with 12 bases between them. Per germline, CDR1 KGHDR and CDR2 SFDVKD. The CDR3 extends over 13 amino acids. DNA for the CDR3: TGTGCCACCAGTGATCAAGTCCTTGGGGAGCAGTACTTC. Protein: CATSDQVLGEQYF.

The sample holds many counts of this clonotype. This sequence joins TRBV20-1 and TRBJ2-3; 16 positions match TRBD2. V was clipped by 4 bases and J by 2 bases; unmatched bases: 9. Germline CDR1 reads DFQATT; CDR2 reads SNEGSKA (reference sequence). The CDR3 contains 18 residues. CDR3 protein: CSAKGTSGGAGITDTQYF. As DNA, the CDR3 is TGCAGTGCTAAAGGGACTAGCGGGGGGGCCGGAATCACAGATACGCAGTATTTT.

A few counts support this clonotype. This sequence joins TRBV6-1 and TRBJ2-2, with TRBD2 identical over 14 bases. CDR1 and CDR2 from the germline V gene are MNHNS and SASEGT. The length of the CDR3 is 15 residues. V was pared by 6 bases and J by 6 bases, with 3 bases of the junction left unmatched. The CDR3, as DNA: TGTGCCAGCAGGGGGACTAGCGGGGGCCCCGGGGAGCTGTTTTTT. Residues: CASRGTSGGPGELFF.

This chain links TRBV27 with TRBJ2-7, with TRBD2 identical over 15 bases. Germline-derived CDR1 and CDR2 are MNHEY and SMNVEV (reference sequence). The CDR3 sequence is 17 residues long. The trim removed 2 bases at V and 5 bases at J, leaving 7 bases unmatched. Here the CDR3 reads CASSLIGLAGGPHEQYF. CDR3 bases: TGTGCCAGCAGTTTAATTGGACTAGCGGGAGGGCCCCACGAGCAGTACTTC.

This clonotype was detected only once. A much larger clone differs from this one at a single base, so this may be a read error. CDR3 DNA: TGTGCCGGCTCACCAGTGAGGACAGACAGGCCTAGGAGCGAGCAGTACTTC. Translating it yields CAGSPVRTDRPRSEQYF. The chain uses TRBV18 and TRBJ2-7, with TRBD1 as a possible D gene (6 bases). The CDR3 totals 17 residues. CDR1 is KGHSH and CDR2 is LQKENI in the germline V gene.

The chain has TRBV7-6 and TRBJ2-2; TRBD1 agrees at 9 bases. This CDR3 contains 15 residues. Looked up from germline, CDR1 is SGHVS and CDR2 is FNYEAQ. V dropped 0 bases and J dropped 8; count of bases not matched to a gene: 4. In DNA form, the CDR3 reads TGTGCCAGCAGCTTAGCGACAGGGGGACTGGGGGAGCTGTTTTTT. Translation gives CASSLATGGLGELFF.

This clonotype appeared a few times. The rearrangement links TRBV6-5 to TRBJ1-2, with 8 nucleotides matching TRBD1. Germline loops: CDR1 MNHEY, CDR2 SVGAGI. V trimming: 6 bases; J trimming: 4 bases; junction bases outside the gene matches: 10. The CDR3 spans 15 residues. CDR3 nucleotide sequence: TGTGCCAGCAGGCGAGGCGGACAGGGAGTCTATGGCTACACCTTC. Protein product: CASRRGGQGVYGYTF.

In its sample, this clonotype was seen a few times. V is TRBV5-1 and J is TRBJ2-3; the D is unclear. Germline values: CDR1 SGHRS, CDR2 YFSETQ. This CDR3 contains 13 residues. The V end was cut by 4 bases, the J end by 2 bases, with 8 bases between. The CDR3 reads CASSETHTDTQYF. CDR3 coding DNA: TGCGCCAGCAGCGAAACCCACACAGATACGCAGTATTTT.

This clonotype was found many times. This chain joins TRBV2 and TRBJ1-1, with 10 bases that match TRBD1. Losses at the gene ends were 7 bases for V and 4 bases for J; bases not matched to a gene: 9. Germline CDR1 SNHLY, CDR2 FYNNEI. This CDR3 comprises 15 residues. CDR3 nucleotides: TGTGCCAGCACCCCCGACAGGGGGCTGGGCACTGAAGCTTTCTTT. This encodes CASTPDRGLGTEAFF.

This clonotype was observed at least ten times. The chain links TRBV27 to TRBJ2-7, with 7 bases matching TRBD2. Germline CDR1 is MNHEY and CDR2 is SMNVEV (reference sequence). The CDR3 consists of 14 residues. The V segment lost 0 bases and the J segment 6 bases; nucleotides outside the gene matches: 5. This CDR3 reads CASSLSGGVGEQYF. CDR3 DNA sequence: TGTGCCAGCAGTTTATCGGGAGGGGTCGGCGAGCAGTACTTC.